One and the same sample provided the 8 T cell receptor beta chains below, sequenced in a study of blood T cell repertoires in COVID-19. Sequenced by immunoSEQ multiplex PCR; TCRdb stores in-frame clones only, minus some. This repertoire shows roughly 520,000 clones, 85% to 90% found once; its top ten account for roughly 1.9%. Sequencing was done on a sample of PBMCs or T cells enriched from blood (not recorded which). The receptors stem from a woman aged 40 to 55 who had recovered from COVID-19.

This chain joins TRBV2 and TRBJ1-5, with 9 bases fitting TRBD1. Germline trimming cut 7 bases from V and 0 bases from J; bases unmatched to any gene: 7. The CDR3 extends over 16 amino acids. The germline gives CDR1 SNHLY, CDR2 FYNNEI. In DNA, the CDR3 is TGTGCCAGCATGGGGACAGGGACGTATAGCAATCAGCCCCAGCATTTT. Its protein product is CASMGTGTYSNQPQHF. Full variable domain (outside the CDR3, taken from reference TRBV2 and TRBJ1-5): EPEVTQTPSHQVTQMGQEVILRCVPISNHLYFYWYRQILGQKVEFLVSFYNNEISEKSEIFDDQFSVERPDGSNFTLKIRSTKLEDSAMYFCASMGTGTYSNQPQHFGDGTRLSIL.

The chain recombines TRBV4-3 with TRBJ2-1; D is ambiguous. Germline assignment: CDR1 LGHNA and CDR2 YSLEER. CDR3 length equals 15 residues. V was clipped by 0 bases and J by 7 bases, with 13 bases between them. CDR3 residues: CASSQDHAPENEQFF. CDR3 DNA sequence: TGCGCCAGCAGCCAAGATCATGCCCCCGAGAATGAGCAGTTCTTC.

The chain joins TRBV7-2 to TRBJ1-1; TRBD1 matches at 11 bases. J lost 0 bases, V lost 5 bases, and 8 bases had no gene match. Germline CDR1 SGHTA, CDR2 FQGNSA. The CDR3 loop spans 17 amino acids. The CDR3 here is CASSTRDRGGVNTEAFF. For the CDR3, the DNA is TGTGCCAGCAGCACCCGGGACAGGGGGGGGGTGAACACTGAAGCTTTCTTT.

The rearrangement joins TRBV29-1 to TRBJ2-5; D not certain. The CDR3 is made up of 13 amino acids. Trimming pared 4 bases from V and 0 bases from J, leaving 9 bases between. Looked up from germline, CDR1 is SQVTM and CDR2 is ANQGSEA. CDR3 nucleotides: TGCAGCGTTGTGGGCAGGTACCAAGAGACCCAGTACTTC. This gives the protein CSVVGRYQETQYF.

The V call is TRBV5-1, the J call TRBJ2-7, with TRBD1 matching 9 bases. The ends lost 4 bases at V and 3 bases at J; junction bases unmatched: 5. In germline, CDR1 is SGHRS, CDR2 YFSETQ. The CDR3 is 14 amino acids. CDR3 residues: CASSPGTGRYEQYF. DNA of the CDR3: TGCGCCAGCAGCCCAGGGACAGGGCGCTACGAGCAGTACTTC. Drawing the rest from reference TRBV5-1 and TRBJ2-7, the complete variable domain is KAGVTQTPRYLIKTRGQQVTLSCSPISGHRSVSWYQQTPGQGLQFLFEYFSETQRNKGNFPGRFSGRQFSNSRSEMNVSTLELGDSALYLCASSPGTGRYEQYFGPGTRLTVT.

The genes are TRBV19 and TRBJ2-3, with D possibly being TRBD1 (6 bases). The CDR3 covers 15 residues. The V and J ends lost 3 bases and 3 bases respectively, with 13 bases between them. Germline V gene data show CDR1 as LNHDA and CDR2 as SQIVND (reference sequence). In DNA form, the CDR3 reads TGTGCCAGTAGTATCCTCGGGACATTGACAGATACGCAGTATTTT. The encoded protein is CASSILGTLTDTQYF.

The rearrangement links TRBV28 to TRBJ1-5; D is unresolved. CDR1 is MDHEN, CDR2 SYDVKM, per germline. The CDR3 extends over 11 amino acids. V was clipped by 5 bases and J by 4 bases, with 3 bases between them. Written as DNA, the CDR3 is TGTGCCAGCAGTCGGAATCAGCCCCAGCATTTT. Protein: CASSRNQPQHF.

The rearrangement links TRBV18 to TRBJ2-7; D unclear. Trimming removed 0 bases at V and 2 bases at J, with 5 bases between. Germline CDR1 is KGHSH and CDR2 is LQKENI. CDR3 length equals 13 residues. As DNA, the CDR3 is TGTGCCAGCTCACCACCGGGCCCCTACGAGCAGTACTTC. It specifies CASSPPGPYEQYF. Combining the CDR3 with reference TRBV18 and TRBJ2-7 gives the whole variable domain NAGVMQNPRHLVRRRGQEARLRCSPMKGHSHVYWYRQLPEEGLKFMVYLQKENIIDESGMPKERFSAEFPKEGPSILRIQQVVRGDSAAYFCASSPPGPYEQYFGPGTRLTVT.